Each of the 25 T cell receptor beta chains below was sequenced from the same sample in a study of blood T cell repertoires in COVID-19. Libraries were prepared by immunoSEQ multiplex PCR; TCRdb keeps only in-frame clonotypes and omits some of them. The sample has about 98,000 clones; about 80% are singletons. The sequenced sample was peripheral blood. Every receptor here comes from a man between 70 and 80 years old with active or convalescent COVID-19.

V and J are TRBV2 and TRBJ2-1; 10 nucleotides agree with TRBD2. Germline CDR1 SNHLY, CDR2 FYNNEI. There are 15 residues in the CDR3. The V gene end was trimmed by 3 bases and the J gene end by 9 bases; junction bases not matched to a gene: 8. This chain's CDR3 is CASSDFERGGVEQFF. The DNA for the CDR3 is TGTGCCAGCAGTGACTTCGAGCGGGGGGGCGTTGAGCAGTTCTTC.

The chain joins TRBV10-3 to TRBJ2-3; 10 bases align to TRBD2. The CDR3 runs 16 residues. Per the germline V gene, CDR1 is ENHRY and CDR2 is SYGVKD. Unmatched junction bases numbered 3, after V lost 0 bases and J lost 3 bases. CDR3 loop: CAISESAGGPTDTQYF. CDR3 sequence (DNA): TGTGCCATCAGTGAGTCAGCGGGGGGGCCGACAGATACGCAGTATTTT.

In this sample, this clone turned up a few times. The chain couples TRBV30 to TRBJ1-5; TRBD1 matches at 9 bases. The CDR3 totals 14 residues. The ends lost 2 bases at V and 6 bases at J; junction bases unmatched: 5. Germline CDR1 reads GTSNPN; CDR2 reads SVGIG (reference sequence). The CDR3 DNA is TGTGCCTGGAGTTCACAGGGGGCACGTCAGCCCCAGCATTTT. This codes for CAWSSQGARQPQHF.

The chain recombines TRBV4-1 with TRBJ2-1; no definite D call. The germline V gene encodes CDR1 MGHRA and CDR2 YSYEKL. CDR3 length: 17 amino acids. V lost 1 base to trimming and J lost 0 bases, with 13 bases between them. The CDR3 here is CASSQAMTTPSYNEQFF. The DNA of the CDR3 is TGCGCCAGCAGCCAAGCCATGACGACACCCTCCTACAATGAGCAGTTCTTC.

CDR3 protein: CASSLQGAISGYTF. CDR3 nucleotide sequence: TGTGCCAGCAGCTTGCAGGGGGCGATTTCTGGCTACACCTTC. The chain is built from TRBV5-8 and TRBJ1-2, with TRBD1 matching 8 bases. The J segment lost 7 bases and the V segment lost 1 base, leaving 6 bases of the junction unmatched. The CDR3 has 14 amino acids. CDR1 is SGHTS, CDR2 YDEGEE, per germline. Full variable domain (remainder filled in from reference TRBV5-8 and TRBJ1-2): EAGVTQSPTHLIKTRGQQATLRCSPISGHTSVYWYQQALGLGLQFLLWYDEGEERNRGNFPPRFSGRQFPNYSSELNVNALELEDSALYLCASSLQGAISGYTFGSGTRLTVV.

The chain joins TRBV30 to TRBJ1-6, with D possibly being TRBD1 (6 bases). Trimming took off 4 bases at V and 7 bases at J, with 14 bases between the two ends. The germline V gene encodes CDR1 GTSNPN and CDR2 SVGIG (reference sequence). The CDR3 spans 14 residues. The DNA of the CDR3 is TGTGCCTGGAATGTCGGACAGAAGAATTCACCCCTCCACTTT. Protein sequence: CAWNVGQKNSPLHF.

This clone was recorded once. This rearrangement joins TRBV19 to TRBJ1-4; D is undetermined. CDR3 length equals 15 residues. Germline assignment: CDR1 LNHDA and CDR2 SQIVND (reference sequence). V was shortened by 8 bases and J by 5 bases, with 18 bases between the two germline ends. Here the CDR3 reads CASGESGRPNEKLFF. For the CDR3, the DNA is TGTGCCAGTGGGGAAAGTGGGAGGCCCAATGAAAAACTGTTTTTT.

CDR3 region: CASAHRENEKLFF. Written as DNA, the CDR3 is TGTGCTAGTGCCCATAGGGAGAATGAAAAACTGTTTTTT. The chain has TRBV12-5 and TRBJ1-4; D not certain. The CDR3 runs to 13 residues. CDR1 is LGHNT, CDR2 FRNRAP, per germline. The V end was cut by 7 bases, the J end by 5 bases, with 11 bases between.

The gene calls are TRBV23-1 and TRBJ2-1, with D unresolved. TRBV23-1 is an ORF, with its function uncertain. The length of the CDR3 is 18 residues. V lost 2 bases, J lost 0 bases, and 17 bases lay in between. The CDR3 coding sequence is TGCGCCAGCAGTCAAGCCTCGAGCCTAGATAGCTCCTACAATGAGCAGTTCTTC. This encodes CASSQASSLDSSYNEQFF.

The V gene is TRBV6-4, the J gene TRBJ1-5; D possibly corresponds to TRBD1 (5 bases). This CDR3 is built from 15 residues. CDR1 is MRHNA and CDR2 is SNTAGT in the germline V gene. The V and J ends lost 6 bases and 0 bases respectively, with 12 bases between them. CDR3 amino acids: CASRDQGNSNQPQHF. In DNA, the CDR3 is TGTGCCAGCAGGGACCAGGGAAATAGCAATCAGCCCCAGCATTTT.

This clone was found many times. This sequence joins TRBV7-9 and TRBJ2-5, with D possibly TRBD2 on 6 matching bases. Germline CDR1 and CDR2: SEHNR and FQNEAQ (reference sequence). Between the trimmed V and J ends, which lost 3 bases and 5 bases, there was a span of 16 bases. The CDR3 loop spans 15 amino acids. In DNA form, the CDR3 reads TGTGCCAGCAGCTTGGGAGTGAGGAGGGAGGAGACCCAGTACTTC. Amino acids: CASSLGVRREETQYF.

The V call is TRBV6-6, the J call TRBJ1-2; 8 positions agree with TRBD1. V lost 7 bases and J lost 5; bases outside the gene matches: 12. This CDR3 has 15 residues. Germline lookup yields CDR1 MNHNY and CDR2 SVGAGI (reference sequence). CDR3 bases: TGTGCCAGCACCCCGAGCTTAGGACAGGGATATGGCTACACCTTC. Its protein is CASTPSLGQGYGYTF.

DNA of the CDR3: TGTGCCAGCAGCCCCGCCTACTCTGGAAACACCATATATTTT. Translation gives CASSPAYSGNTIYF. V gene TRBV7-9 combines with J gene TRBJ1-3, with D unresolved. Germline V gene sequence: CDR1 SEHNR, CDR2 FQNEAQ (reference sequence). V was cut by 5 bases and J by 0 bases, with 8 bases left in between. CDR3 length: 14 residues.

CDR3 in amino acids: CASSLVEVNGYTF. CDR3 DNA: TGTGCCAGCAGCTTGGTGGAGGTGAATGGCTACACCTTC. The chain combines TRBV5-4 with TRBJ1-2; D is unresolved. This CDR3 is built from 13 residues. Germline CDR1 and CDR2: SGHNT and YYREEE (reference sequence). The ends were cut back, 0 bases at V and 6 bases at J, with 9 bases in the middle.

The gene calls are TRBV4-1 and TRBJ1-3; D may be TRBD1 (6 bases). The CDR3 contains 15 residues. From germline, CDR1 is MGHRA and CDR2 YSYEKL. Trimming cost V 0 bases and J 4 bases, with 10 bases left between them. CDR3 protein: CASSQEPTGGNTIYF. Written as DNA, the CDR3 is TGCGCCAGCAGCCAAGAGCCGACAGGCGGAAACACCATATATTTT.

The table lists this clone with a count of one. The chain employs TRBV7-9 and TRBJ2-7; 7 bases align to TRBD1. V shed 5 bases and J 2 bases; nucleotides not matched to a gene: 6. This CDR3 is 14 amino acids long. The germline V gene has CDR1 SEHNR and CDR2 FQNEAQ (reference sequence). The CDR3: CASSVDRLTYEQYF. CDR3 nucleotide sequence: TGTGCCAGCAGCGTGGACAGGTTAACCTACGAGCAGTACTTC.

The chain employs TRBV7-9 and TRBJ2-6, with D possibly TRBD1 on 6 matching bases. Trimming took off 3 bases at V and 0 bases at J, with 9 bases between the two ends. The CDR3 length is 16 residues. Germline V CDR1 and CDR2: SEHNR, FQNEAQ (reference sequence). The CDR3, as DNA: TGTGCCAGCAGCTTCCCGACAGGCTCTGGGGCCAACGTCCTGACTTTC. This encodes CASSFPTGSGANVLTF.

This clone was found once. The V call is TRBV27, the J call TRBJ2-7; 8 positions match TRBD1. Germline assignment: CDR1 MNHEY and CDR2 SMNVEV (reference sequence). The junction had 11 bases not matched to a gene; V was cut back by 4 bases and J by 3 bases. This CDR3 is built from 16 residues. In DNA form, the CDR3 reads TGTGCCAGCAGTTCCACCGGGACAGGAAGGTTCTACGAGCAGTACTTC. It encodes CASSSTGTGRFYEQYF.

The rearrangement joins TRBV5-1 to TRBJ1-1; TRBD1 matches at 7 bases. Looked up from germline, CDR1 is SGHRS and CDR2 is YFSETQ. The CDR3 is made up of 16 amino acids. Trimming removed 4 bases from V and 3 bases from J; junction bases left unmatched: 12. CDR3 loop: CASSESQGGGYTEAFF. The CDR3 coding sequence is TGCGCCAGCAGCGAGTCTCAGGGGGGCGGGTACACTGAAGCTTTCTTT.

This clone was seen a few times. V gene TRBV30 combines with J gene TRBJ2-2; no firm D call. CDR1 and CDR2 (germline): GTSNPN, SVGIG (reference sequence). This CDR3 spans 12 amino acids. V dropped 3 bases and J dropped 3 bases, with 5 bases sitting between them. In DNA, the CDR3 is TGTGCCTGGAGACAGTACACCGGGGAGCTGTTTTTT. It yields the protein CAWRQYTGELFF.

V usage is TRBV15 and J usage is TRBJ1-1; D call uncertain. The germline gives CDR1 LNHNV, CDR2 YYDKDF (reference sequence). The CDR3 runs to 15 residues. Trimming took off 0 bases at V and 2 bases at J, with 10 bases between the two ends. The CDR3 DNA sequence: TGTGCCACCAGCAGAGATCTAGGCGGAAACACTGAAGCTTTCTTT. It encodes CATSRDLGGNTEAFF.

The V and J genes are TRBV7-3 and TRBJ2-3; 7 nucleotides line up with TRBD1. CDR1 and CDR2 from the germline V gene are SGHTA and FQGTGA. The CDR3 spans 15 residues. The V and J ends lost 4 bases and 2 bases, in that order; junction bases with no gene match: 6. The CDR3 DNA follows: TGTGCCAGCAGCTACGGGACAGCCAACACAGATACGCAGTATTTT. Residues: CASSYGTANTDTQYF.

The chain employs TRBV7-3 and TRBJ2-2; tentatively, D is TRBD1 (5 bases). V was clipped by 2 bases and J by 0 bases, with 7 bases between them. Germline V gene lookup returns CDR1 SGHTA and CDR2 FQGTGA. This CDR3 spans 15 amino acids. The CDR3 region has the DNA TGTGCCAGCAGCTTAGGACAAACGAACACCGGGGAGCTGTTTTTT. Translating gives CASSLGQTNTGELFF.

The rearrangement uses TRBV10-3 and TRBJ2-5; TRBD1 might be the D (6 bases). There are 15 residues in the CDR3. V dropped 0 bases and J dropped 1 base, with 9 bases sitting between them. CDR1 is ENHRY, CDR2 SYGVKD, per germline. The DNA of the CDR3 is TGTGCCATCAGTGAGTCGGGACACCTCCAAGAGACCCAGTACTTC. Protein sequence: CAISESGHLQETQYF.

The CDR3: CATEAVGQDTQYF. CDR3 DNA: TGTGCCACCGAAGCGGTTGGGCAAGATACGCAGTATTTT. The rearrangement joins TRBV24-1 to TRBJ2-3; tentative D call: TRBD2 (5 bases). The CDR3 runs 13 residues. Germline V gene sequence: CDR1 KGHDR, CDR2 SFDVKD. Deletions cut 9 bases from V and 5 bases from J, with 14 bases between.